This TCR beta chain was documented in a study of neurological immune-mediated disorders. cDNA was made by 5'RACE with 10-nucleotide random UMIs. TCRdb passed the 5' RACE reads through MiXCR, listing each CDR3 protein once. The sample comprises approximately 29,000 distinct CDR3 sequences, more than 10% of which are singletons, and approximately 8% rests with the top ten. V was cut by 4 bases and J by 0 bases, with 6 bases left in between. CDR3 length: 14 residues. Germline CDR1 and CDR2: WNHNN and SYGVQD (reference sequence). Study outcomes and limitations: None of the CDR3 amino acid sequences found in expanded clones was shared across subjects. This suggests that the TCR-beta repertoires were private in all groups. The greatest TCR clonal expansion occurred in HTLV-1-associated myelopathy and the least in multiple sclerosis, which fell below healthy controls.

This clonotype counts as medium-sized. Its antigen is currently unknown. Healthy control samples came from blood bank volunteers in Maryland, USA. Sequencing was performed on PBMCs. This rearrangement joins TRBV10-1 to TRBJ2-2; D call uncertain. The sequence was collected from a man in his 60s in good health. Here the CDR3 reads CASSAHANTGELFF. DNA of the CDR3: TGCGCCAGCAGTGCCCACGCGAACACCGGGGAGCTGTTTTTT.